This TCR beta chain was found in a study of cytomegalovirus exposure and HLA in healthy donors. As concerns this clone: Its antigen remains unknown.

Primers for the PCR totalled 60 Vbeta and 13 Jbeta. Some clones are missing from TCRdb's copy, which holds only in-frame ones; the method was immunoSEQ multiplex PCR. The profile covers about 110,000 clones, with about 80% appearing a single time and less than 3.5% taken by the ten largest. Germline trimming cut 0 bases from V and 5 bases from J; bases unmatched to any gene: 8. The length of the CDR3 is 15 residues. The V gene's germline CDR1 is SGHDT and CDR2 YYEEEE. Broader study findings: A list of 150 to 200 TCR beta chains associated with cytomegalovirus was given.

This receptor was obtained from a man over 45 in good health and CMV-seropositive. Sequencing was done on a sample of PBMCs. This chain uses TRBV5-6 with TRBJ2-7; 7 positions match TRBD2. The CDR3 DNA sequence: TGTGCCAGCAGCTTGGGTGCGGGAGATCCACACGAGCAGTACTTC. Protein product: CASSLGAGDPHEQYF. Looking up the rest from reference TRBV5-6 and TRBJ2-7 gives the full variable domain: DAGVTQSPTHLIKTRGQQVTLRCSPKSGHDTVSWYQQALGQGPQFIFQYYEEEERQRGNFPDRFSGHQFPNYSSELNVNALLLGDSALYLCASSLGAGDPHEQYFGPGTRLTVT.